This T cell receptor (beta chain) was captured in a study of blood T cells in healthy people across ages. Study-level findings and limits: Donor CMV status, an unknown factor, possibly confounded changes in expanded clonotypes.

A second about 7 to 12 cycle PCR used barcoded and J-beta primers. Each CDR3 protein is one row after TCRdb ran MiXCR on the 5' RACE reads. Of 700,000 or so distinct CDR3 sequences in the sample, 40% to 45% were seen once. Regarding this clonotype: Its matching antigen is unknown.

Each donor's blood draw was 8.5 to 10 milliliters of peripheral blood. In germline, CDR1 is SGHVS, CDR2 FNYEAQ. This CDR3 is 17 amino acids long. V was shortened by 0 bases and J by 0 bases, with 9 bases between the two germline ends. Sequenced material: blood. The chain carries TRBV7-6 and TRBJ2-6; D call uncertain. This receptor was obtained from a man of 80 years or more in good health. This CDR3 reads CASSLAHRSSGANVLTF. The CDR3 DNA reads TGTGCCAGCAGCTTAGCGCACCGTAGCTCTGGGGCCAACGTCCTGACTTTC.